The clone carrying this T cell receptor (beta chain) was counted many times. Its antigen remains unknown. Both TRBC1 and TRBC2 were covered by a beta constant-region primer of two equimolar oligonucleotides. Four rounds of PCR amplified the ligated cDNA using nested alpha and beta constant-region primers plus SP2. MiXCR, applied by TCRdb to the UMI-ligation and nested PCR reads, yields one record per CDR3 protein. The sample shows some 30,000 distinct CDR3 sequences, approximately 17% of them seen only once. The sample belongs to a study of naive and memory T cell subsets. The CDR3 runs 15 residues. V lost 3 bases to trimming and J lost 5 bases; unmatched junction nucleotides: 10. Germline V gene data show CDR1 as DFQATT and CDR2 as SNEGSKA (reference sequence). CD8 T cells were positively selected from what remained after CD4 positive selection. Four subsets defined by CD45RA and CD27 were sorted after CD3, CD4, CD8 and live/dead staining.

Regarding the study as a whole: From naive to CM, EM and EMRA, diversity decreased and Gini increased. TCR counts from RNA may reflect activation-linked expression changes.

The source is a human donor in good health. The sample consisted of effector memory CD4+ T cells from blood. The subset denotes: effector memory, CD45RA- CD27-. The rearrangement uses TRBV20-1 and TRBJ1-1, with 9 bases aligning to TRBD1. In nucleotides, the CDR3 is TGCAGTGCTAGTGCCACAGGGGGCTCAAATACTGAAGCTTTCTTT. This codes for CSASATGGSNTEAFF.